One and the same sample provided the 20 T cell receptor beta chains below, sequenced in a study of blood T cell repertoires in COVID-19. Profiled with immunoSEQ multiplex PCR; TCRdb holds only in-frame clones, not every one. The data hold fewer than 350,000 clones, with approximately 81% observed a single time. The sequenced sample was PBMCs or T cells enriched from blood (not recorded which). Receptors were obtained from a woman in her twenties or thirties who had been exposed to COVID-19.

The chain carries TRBV6-5 and TRBJ1-2; no firm D call. This CDR3 comprises 13 residues. Germline V gives CDR1 MNHEY, CDR2 SVGAGI. V lost 8 bases, J lost 8 bases, and 18 bases lay in between. The CDR3 is CASLRPGVLGYTF. The CDR3 DNA sequence: TGTGCCAGCCTTCGCCCAGGTGTTTTAGGCTACACCTTC.

This clone was recorded once. The chain joins TRBV19 to TRBJ2-7; 13 bases line up with TRBD2. There are 16 residues in the CDR3. The J segment lost 8 bases and the V segment lost 8 bases, leaving 15 bases of the junction unmatched. Germline V gene sequence: CDR1 LNHDA, CDR2 SQIVND (reference sequence). CDR3 loop: CASGTSGNWVYLQQYF. The CDR3 nucleotides are TGTGCCAGTGGGACTAGCGGGAACTGGGTTTATCTGCAGCAGTACTTC.

The chain recombines TRBV19 with TRBJ1-4, with 7 bases matching TRBD1. The ends lost 9 bases at V and 7 bases at J; junction bases unmatched: 11. The CDR3 runs to 14 residues. In germline, CDR1 is LNHDA, CDR2 SQIVND (reference sequence). The CDR3, as DNA: TGTGCCAGCCGAGGGGGCAGAAACCTTGAAAAACTGTTTTTT. Translating it yields CASRGGRNLEKLFF.

The chain is built from TRBV4-3 and TRBJ1-2; no clear D gene. The CDR3 totals 16 residues. Germline V CDR1 and CDR2: LGHNA, YSLEER. Deletions cut 4 bases from V and 5 bases from J, with 20 bases between. CDR3 sequence reads: CASSLRTSPSGYGYTF. DNA of the CDR3: TGCGCCAGCAGCCTACGGACTTCCCCGTCGGGGTATGGCTACACCTTC.

V is TRBV20-1 and J is TRBJ2-1; D remains ambiguous. This CDR3 spans 14 amino acids. Germline V gene data show CDR1 as DFQATT and CDR2 as SNEGSKA (reference sequence). Trimming shortened V by 3 bases and J by 8 bases, and 17 bases separated the two germline ends. This CDR3 reads CSASRLANRDEQFF. CDR3 sequence (DNA): TGCAGTGCTAGTCGACTTGCCAACCGGGATGAGCAGTTCTTC.

The gene calls are TRBV6-5 and TRBJ1-6; no clear D. This CDR3 comprises 13 residues. The V gene lost 9 bases and the J gene lost 0 bases, with 6 bases spanning the gap. The germline gives CDR1 MNHEY, CDR2 SVGAGI. The chain's CDR3 is CASTSSYNSPLHF. The DNA of the CDR3 is TGTGCCAGTACAAGCTCCTATAATTCACCCCTCCACTTT.

The J gene is TRBJ1-2, the V gene TRBV6-4; D is perhaps TRBD1 (5 bases). Germline CDR1 MRHNA, CDR2 SNTAGT. Trimming stripped 2 bases from V and 6 bases from J, with 16 bases between. The CDR3 is made up of 15 amino acids. CDR3 sequence: CASSDVATERDGYTF. The CDR3 DNA follows: TGTGCCAGCAGTGACGTTGCGACAGAAAGAGATGGCTACACCTTC.

The chain is built from TRBV19 and TRBJ1-2; possible D gene TRBD1, 6 bases. Germline CDR1 is LNHDA and CDR2 is SQIVND (reference sequence). This CDR3 spans 13 amino acids. V dropped 7 bases and J dropped 4 bases, with 13 bases sitting between them. The CDR3 here is CASIGGEGYGYTF. CDR3 DNA: TGTGCCAGTATTGGGGGCGAGGGCTATGGCTACACCTTC.

This chain joins TRBV3-1 (or the pseudogene TRBV3-2) and TRBJ2-5; a possible D gene is TRBD2 (5 bases). The germline gives CDR1 LGHDT, CDR2 YNNKEL (reference sequence). Trimming took off 1 base at V and 0 bases at J, with 9 bases between the two ends. This CDR3 region has 15 residues. Here the CDR3 reads CASSQARGNQETQYF. In DNA form, the CDR3 reads TGTGCCAGCAGCCAAGCACGAGGGAACCAAGAGACCCAGTACTTC.

CDR3 residues: CASSEVGLAGYNEQFF. The CDR3 nucleotides read TGTGCCAGCAGTGAAGTTGGACTAGCGGGTTACAATGAGCAGTTCTTC. The chain has TRBV6-1 and TRBJ2-1; 11 bases line up with TRBD2. Germline V gene sequence: CDR1 MNHNS, CDR2 SASEGT. Germline trimming cut 1 base from V and 4 bases from J; bases unmatched to any gene: 3. The CDR3 spans 16 residues.

Concerning this clone: The sample carries other DNA sequences with the same CDR3. This sequence joins TRBV28 and TRBJ1-5; D possibly corresponds to TRBD1 (5 bases). Germline loops: CDR1 MDHEN, CDR2 SYDVKM. V was pared by 3 bases and J by 0 bases, with 6 bases between. The length of the CDR3 is 14 residues. DNA of the CDR3: TGTGCCAGCAGTTTTACAGGTAGCAATCAGCCCCAGCATTTT. It encodes CASSFTGSNQPQHF.

The chain uses TRBV18 and TRBJ2-3; no clear D gene. The CDR3 has 14 amino acids. V lost 3 bases and J 0 bases, leaving 7 bases between the germline ends. Germline assignment: CDR1 KGHSH and CDR2 LQKENI. CDR3 in amino acids: CASSPTDSTDTQYF. The CDR3 DNA sequence: TGTGCCAGCTCACCTACAGATAGCACAGATACGCAGTATTTT.

This rearrangement joins TRBV18 to TRBJ1-1; 7 bases are shared with TRBD1. The CDR3 covers 15 residues. V was pared by 0 bases and J by 4 bases, with 5 bases of the junction left unmatched. Germline CDR1 and CDR2: KGHSH and LQKENI. This chain's CDR3 is CASSPPNRDSTEAFF. CDR3 bases: TGTGCCAGCTCACCACCAAACCGGGACAGCACTGAAGCTTTCTTT.

The V gene is TRBV5-6, the J gene TRBJ2-1; D perhaps matches TRBD2 (6 bases). V was pared by 1 base and J by 2 bases, with 10 bases between. CDR1 is SGHDT, CDR2 YYEEEE, per germline. The length of the CDR3 is 15 residues. The CDR3 region has the DNA TGTGCCAGCAGCTTGTTAGGGAGGCCCTACAATGAGCAGTTCTTC. Translated, it gives CASSLLGRPYNEQFF. Full variable domain (rest looked up from reference TRBV5-6 and TRBJ2-1): DAGVTQSPTHLIKTRGQQVTLRCSPKSGHDTVSWYQQALGQGPQFIFQYYEEEERQRGNFPDRFSGHQFPNYSSELNVNALLLGDSALYLCASSLLGRPYNEQFFGPGTRLTVL.

This clone was recorded only once. The chain combines TRBV29-1 with TRBJ2-7, with 7 bases identical to TRBD1. Trimming at V came to 4 bases and at J to 5 bases, leaving 11 bases not matched to a gene. The CDR3 has 14 amino acids. Germline CDR1 reads SQVTM; CDR2 reads ANQGSEA. For the CDR3, the DNA is TGCAGCGTTGGGGCTACAGGGGTGAGGGACGAGCAGTACTTC. Protein sequence: CSVGATGVRDEQYF.

The sample holds a few counts of this clone. The same CDR3 can be traced to other DNA sequences in this sample. The V call is TRBV12-3 or TRBV12-4, the J call TRBJ1-1; 7 bases match TRBD1. The CDR3 is made up of 12 amino acids. After removal of 6 bases from V and 4 bases from J, the junction contained 2 bases not matched to a gene. The CDR3 here is CASSSGGTEAFF. CDR3 nucleotides: TGTGCCAGCAGCTCAGGGGGCACTGAAGCTTTCTTT.

The table lists this clone with a few counts. V is TRBV19 and J is TRBJ1-1, with D hard to call. Deletions cut 4 bases from V and 2 bases from J, with 14 bases between. The CDR3 runs 15 residues. Looked up from germline, CDR1 is LNHDA and CDR2 is SQIVND (reference sequence). CDR3 sequence reads: CASSTFAGSNTEAFF. The CDR3 DNA reads TGTGCCAGTAGTACTTTTGCCGGGAGTAACACTGAAGCTTTCTTT.

The chain uses TRBV4-2 and TRBJ1-2, with D possibly being TRBD1 (5 bases). Germline CDR1 is LGHNA and CDR2 is YNFKEQ. The CDR3 runs 16 residues. Trimming took off 0 bases at V and 2 bases at J, with 13 bases between the two ends. DNA for the CDR3: TGTGCCAGCAGCCAAGATAACGGCCAGGGAAACTATGGCTACACCTTC. Translation gives CASSQDNGQGNYGYTF.

The chain uses TRBV2 and TRBJ1-2, with a possible D match to TRBD1 (5 bases). This CDR3 has 15 residues. V lost 7 bases and J lost 10, with 25 bases in between. Germline lookup yields CDR1 SNHLY and CDR2 FYNNEI. The CDR3 here is CASTDRENPPHDYTF. CDR3 bases: TGTGCCAGCACCGACAGAGAGAATCCCCCGCATGACTACACCTTC.

The chain links TRBV11-2 to TRBJ2-3; D ambiguous. Deletions cut 2 bases from V and 4 bases from J, with 10 bases between. Germline CDR1 is SGHAT and CDR2 is FQNNGV. The CDR3 totals 14 residues. Here the CDR3 DNA reads TGTGCCAGCAGCTTATTTGGTCAGGCAGATACGCAGTATTTT. As protein: CASSLFGQADTQYF.